This T cell receptor beta chain derives from a study of regulatory T cells in long-lasting Graves disease. Germline V gene data show CDR1 as SGHAT and CDR2 as FQDESV (reference sequence). The CDR3 length is 17 residues. The V segment lost 3 bases and the J segment 1 base; nucleotides outside the gene matches: 10. Building of the TCR beta libraries involved iRepertoire HTBI primers and Arm-PCR of CDR3 regions. From the multiplex PCR reads, TCRdb called clonotypes with MiXCR, one entry per CDR3 protein. The sample shows 550,000 to 650,000 distinct CDR3 sequences, about 16% of them seen only once. As to time point: newly diagnosed GD, antithyroid drugs for less than 3 months. Construction of the TCR library relied on RNA isolated from PBMCs. This same sample was also part of a study on T cells in Graves' hyperthyroidism and ophthalmopathy.

The input for sequencing was peripheral blood mononuclear cells (PBMCs), taken at new diagnosis, from a patient treated with antithyroid drugs. The TCR originated in a man between 18 and 29 years old with Graves disease. This rearrangement joins TRBV11-1 to TRBJ2-7; 9 nucleotides align to TRBD2. This CDR3 is CASSLGAGGPLSYEQYF. The CDR3 nucleotides are TGTGCCAGCAGCTTGGGGGCGGGAGGGCCCCTTTCCTACGAGCAGTACTTC.